This paragraph reports one TCR beta chain. This specimen comes from a study of T-cell reconstitution after alpha-beta-depleted transplantation in children. CDR1 and CDR2 from the germline V gene are SGHRS and YFSETQ. This CDR3 has 14 residues. With 7 bases removed from V and 0 bases from J, the gap between germline ends came to 13 bases. Preparation of the TCRbeta library involved a method that used unique molecular identifiers. One entry per CDR3 protein, called by TCRdb with MiXCR from the PCR reads. In the table there are 600,000 to 700,000 distinct CDR3 sequences, roughly 17% of which are singletons.

The clonotype originates from a human donor who donated a stem cell graft to a child with acute myeloid leukemia. The V call is TRBV5-1, the J call TRBJ1-1, with D unclear. Specimen: PBMCs from the stem cell graft donor, collected from the stem cell graft. CDR3 DNA sequence: TGCGCCAGCGGATACAGTACTATGAACACTGAAGCTTTCTTT. This translates into CASGYSTMNTEAFF.